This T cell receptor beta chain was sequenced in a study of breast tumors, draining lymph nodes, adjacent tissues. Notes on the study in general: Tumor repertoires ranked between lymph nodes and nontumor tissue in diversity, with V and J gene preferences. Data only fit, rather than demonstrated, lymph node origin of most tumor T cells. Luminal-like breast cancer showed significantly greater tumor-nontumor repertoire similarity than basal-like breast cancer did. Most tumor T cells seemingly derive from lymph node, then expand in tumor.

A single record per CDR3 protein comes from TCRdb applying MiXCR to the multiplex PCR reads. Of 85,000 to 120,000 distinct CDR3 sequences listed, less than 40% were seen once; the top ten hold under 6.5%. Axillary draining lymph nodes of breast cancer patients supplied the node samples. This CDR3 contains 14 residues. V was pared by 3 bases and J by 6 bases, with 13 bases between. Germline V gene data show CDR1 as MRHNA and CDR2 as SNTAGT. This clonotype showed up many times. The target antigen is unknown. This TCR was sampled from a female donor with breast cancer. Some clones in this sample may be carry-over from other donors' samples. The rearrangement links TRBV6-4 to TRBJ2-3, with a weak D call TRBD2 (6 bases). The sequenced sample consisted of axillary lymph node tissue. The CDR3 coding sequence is TGTGCCAGCAGTGATCCGCGGGGTGGGGATACGCAGTATTTT. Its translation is CASSDPRGGDTQYF.